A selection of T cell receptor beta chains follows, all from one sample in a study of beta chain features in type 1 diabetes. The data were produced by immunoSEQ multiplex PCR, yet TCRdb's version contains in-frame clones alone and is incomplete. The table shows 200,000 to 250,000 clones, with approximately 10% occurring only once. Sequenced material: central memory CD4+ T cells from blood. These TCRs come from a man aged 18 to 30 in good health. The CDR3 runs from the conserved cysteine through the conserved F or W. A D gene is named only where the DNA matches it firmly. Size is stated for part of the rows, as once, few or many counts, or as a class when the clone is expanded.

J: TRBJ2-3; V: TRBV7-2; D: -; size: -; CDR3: CASSPLGGAEPTDTQYF; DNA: TGTGCCAGCAGCCCCCTGGGGGGAGCGGAGCCCACAGATACGCAGTATTTT
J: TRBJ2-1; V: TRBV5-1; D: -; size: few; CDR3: CASSLSSYNEQFF; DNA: TGCGCCAGCAGCTTGAGCTCCTACAATGAGCAGTTCTTC
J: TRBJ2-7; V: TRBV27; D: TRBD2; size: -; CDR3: CASWTSGSSYEQYF; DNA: TGTGCCAGCTGGACTAGCGGTAGCTCCTACGAGCAGTACTTC
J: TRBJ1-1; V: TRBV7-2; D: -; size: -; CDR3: CASSQDLFRNTEAFF; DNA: TGTGCCAGCAGCCAAGATCTGTTTAGGAACACTGAAGCTTTCTTT
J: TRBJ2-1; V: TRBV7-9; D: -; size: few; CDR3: CASSLGVWGDEQFF; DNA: TGTGCCAGCAGCTTAGGAGTATGGGGAGATGAGCAGTTCTTC
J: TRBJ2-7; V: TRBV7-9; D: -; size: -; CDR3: CASSLVVGSSYEQYF; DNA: TGTGCCAGCAGCTTAGTTGTCGGGAGCTCCTACGAGCAGTACTTC
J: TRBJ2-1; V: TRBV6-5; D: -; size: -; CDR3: CASSYRGSSYNEQFF; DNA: TGTGCCAGCAGTTATCGGGGGAGCTCCTACAATGAGCAGTTCTTC
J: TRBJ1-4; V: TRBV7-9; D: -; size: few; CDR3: CASSQNGPPLFF; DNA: TGTGCCAGCAGCCAAAATGGCCCCCCGCTGTTTTTT
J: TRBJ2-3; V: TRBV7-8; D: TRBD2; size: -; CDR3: CASSPPSGFTDTQYF; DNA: TGTGCCAGCAGCCCCCCTAGCGGTTTCACAGATACGCAGTATTTT
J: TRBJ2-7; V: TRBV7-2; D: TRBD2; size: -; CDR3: CASSSGLAGGQEQYF; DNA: TGTGCCAGCAGCTCGGGACTAGCGGGAGGGCAGGAGCAGTACTTC
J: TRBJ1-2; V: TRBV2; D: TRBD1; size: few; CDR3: CASSPDRNYGYTF; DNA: TGTGCCAGCAGTCCGGACAGGAACTATGGCTACACCTTC
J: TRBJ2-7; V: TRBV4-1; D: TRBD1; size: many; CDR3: CASSQETGYFYEQYF; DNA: TGCGCCAGCAGCCAAGAGACAGGGTACTTCTACGAGCAGTACTTC
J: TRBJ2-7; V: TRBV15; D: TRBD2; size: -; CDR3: CATSRGRGAGTSVYEQYF; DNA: TGTGCCACCAGCAGAGGCAGAGGCGCCGGGACTAGCGTCTACGAGCAGTACTTC
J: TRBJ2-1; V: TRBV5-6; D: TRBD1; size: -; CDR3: CASSLEGQGERNEQFF; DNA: TGTGCCAGCAGCTTGGAGGGACAGGGGGAACGCAATGAGCAGTTCTTC
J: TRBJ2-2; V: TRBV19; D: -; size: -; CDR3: CATHPRDYTGELFF; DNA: TGTGCCACCCACCCGAGGGATTACACCGGGGAGCTGTTTTTT
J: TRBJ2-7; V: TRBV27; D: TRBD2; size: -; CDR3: CASSFRGRLAGYEQYF; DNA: TGTGCCAGCAGTTTTCGAGGGAGACTAGCGGGCTACGAGCAGTACTTC
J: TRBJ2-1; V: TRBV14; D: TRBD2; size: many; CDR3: CASSRPGLAGYNEQFF; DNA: TGTGCCAGCAGCCGCCCCGGTTTAGCGGGCTACAATGAGCAGTTCTTC
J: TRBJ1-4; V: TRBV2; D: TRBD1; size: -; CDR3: CASSGMGQGGEKLFF; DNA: TGTGCCAGCAGTGGGATGGGACAGGGGGGCGAAAAACTGTTTTTT
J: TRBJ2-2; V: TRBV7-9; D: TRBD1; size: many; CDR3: CASSSRTGLTGELFF; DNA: TGTGCCAGCAGCTCCCGGACAGGGCTCACCGGGGAGCTGTTTTTT
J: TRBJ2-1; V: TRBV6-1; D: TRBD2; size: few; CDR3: CASSEGPAGAYNEQFF; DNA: TGTGCCAGCAGTGAAGGTCCAGCGGGAGCGTACAATGAGCAGTTCTTC
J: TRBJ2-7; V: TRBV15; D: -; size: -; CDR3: CATSRDPGSSYEQYF; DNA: TGTGCCACCAGCAGAGATCCCGGGAGCTCCTACGAGCAGTACTTC
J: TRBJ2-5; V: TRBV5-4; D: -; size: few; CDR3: CASSLWGGVTQYF; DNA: TGTGCCAGCAGCTTGTGGGGAGGAGTGACCCAGTACTTC
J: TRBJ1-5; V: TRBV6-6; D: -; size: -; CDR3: CASSYPAQGANQPQHF; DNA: TGTGCCAGCAGTTACCCCGCACAGGGTGCAAATCAGCCCCAGCATTTT